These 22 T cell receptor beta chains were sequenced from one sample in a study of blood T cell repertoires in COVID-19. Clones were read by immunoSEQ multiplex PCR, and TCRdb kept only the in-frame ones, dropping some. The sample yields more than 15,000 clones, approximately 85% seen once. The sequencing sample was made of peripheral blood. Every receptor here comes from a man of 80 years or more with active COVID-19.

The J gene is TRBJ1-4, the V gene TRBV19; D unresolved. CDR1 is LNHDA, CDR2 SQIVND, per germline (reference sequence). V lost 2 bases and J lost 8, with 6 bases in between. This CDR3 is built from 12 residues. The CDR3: CASSISGEKLFF. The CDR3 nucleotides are TGTGCCAGTAGTATATCGGGGGAAAAACTGTTTTTT.

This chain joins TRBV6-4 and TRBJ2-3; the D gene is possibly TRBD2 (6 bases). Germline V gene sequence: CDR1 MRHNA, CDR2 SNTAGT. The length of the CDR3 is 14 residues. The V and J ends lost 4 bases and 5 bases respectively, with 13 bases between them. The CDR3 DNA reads TGTGCCAGCAGTGTTGAGGAGGGGCAAGATACGCAGTATTTT. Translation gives CASSVEEGQDTQYF.

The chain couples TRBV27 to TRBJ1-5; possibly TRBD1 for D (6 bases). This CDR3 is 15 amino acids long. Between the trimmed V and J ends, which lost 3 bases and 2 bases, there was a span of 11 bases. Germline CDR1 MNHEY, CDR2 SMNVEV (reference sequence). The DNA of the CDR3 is TGTGCCAGCAGTTTGGGCAGGGGAGGCAATCAGCCCCAGCATTTT. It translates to CASSLGRGGNQPQHF.

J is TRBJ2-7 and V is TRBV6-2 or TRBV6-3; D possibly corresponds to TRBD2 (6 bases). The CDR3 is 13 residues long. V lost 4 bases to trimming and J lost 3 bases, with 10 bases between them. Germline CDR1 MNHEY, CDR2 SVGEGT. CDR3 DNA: TGTGCCAGCAGTTCGGGAGTCGTCTACGAGCAGTACTTC. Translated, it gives CASSSGVVYEQYF.

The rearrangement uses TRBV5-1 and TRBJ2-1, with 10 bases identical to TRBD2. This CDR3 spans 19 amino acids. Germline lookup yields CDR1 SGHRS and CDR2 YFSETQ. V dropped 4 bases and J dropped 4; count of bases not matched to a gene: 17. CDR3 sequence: CASSPGVAAGGPGYNEQFF. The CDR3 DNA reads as TGCGCCAGCAGCCCCGGGGTTGCAGCGGGAGGGCCGGGTTACAATGAGCAGTTCTTC.

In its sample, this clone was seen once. Here the CDR3 reads CASSFIGGLAGGGSYEQYF. For the CDR3, the DNA is TGTGCCAGCAGTTTTATCGGGGGACTAGCGGGAGGGGGCTCCTACGAGCAGTACTTC. The V gene is TRBV27, the J gene TRBJ2-7; TRBD2 matches 16 bases. V shed 3 bases, J shed 0 bases, and the junction held 8 bases outside the gene matches. Germline V lookup: CDR1 MNHEY, CDR2 SMNVEV (reference sequence). The CDR3 spans 19 residues.

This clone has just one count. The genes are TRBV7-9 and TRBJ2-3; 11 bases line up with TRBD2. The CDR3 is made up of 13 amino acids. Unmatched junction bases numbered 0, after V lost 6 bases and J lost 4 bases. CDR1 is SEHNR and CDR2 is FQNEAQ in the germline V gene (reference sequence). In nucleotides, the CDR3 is TGTGCCAGCAGACTAGCGGGAGCAGATACGCAGTATTTT. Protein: CASRLAGADTQYF.

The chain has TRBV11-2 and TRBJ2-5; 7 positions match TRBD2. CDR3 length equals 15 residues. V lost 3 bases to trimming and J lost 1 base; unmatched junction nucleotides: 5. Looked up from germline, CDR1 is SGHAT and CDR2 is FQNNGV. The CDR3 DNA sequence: TGTGCCAGCAGCTTTGCTAGCGGACCCCAAGAGACCCAGTACTTC. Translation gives CASSFASGPQETQYF.

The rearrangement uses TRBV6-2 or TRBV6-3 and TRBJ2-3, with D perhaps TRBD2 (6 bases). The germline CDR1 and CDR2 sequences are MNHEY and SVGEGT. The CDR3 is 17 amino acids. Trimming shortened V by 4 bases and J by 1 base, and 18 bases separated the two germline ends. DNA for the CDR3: TGTGCCAGCAGTTTAACCGTCGGGGGACCACGCACAGATACGCAGTATTTT. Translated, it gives CASSLTVGGPRTDTQYF.

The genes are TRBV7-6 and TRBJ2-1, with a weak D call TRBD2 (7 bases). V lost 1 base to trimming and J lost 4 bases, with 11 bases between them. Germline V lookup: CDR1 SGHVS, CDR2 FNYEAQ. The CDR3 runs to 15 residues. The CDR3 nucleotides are TGTGCCAGCAGCTTAGGGGGAGGGGGATACAATGAGCAGTTCTTC. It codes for CASSLGGGGYNEQFF. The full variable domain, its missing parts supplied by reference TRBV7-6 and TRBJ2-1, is GAGVSQSPRYKVTKRGQDVALRCDPISGHVSLYWYRQALGQGPEFLTYFNYEAQQDKSGLPNDRFSAERPEGSISTLTIQRTEQRDSAMYRCASSLGGGGYNEQFFGPGTRLTVL.

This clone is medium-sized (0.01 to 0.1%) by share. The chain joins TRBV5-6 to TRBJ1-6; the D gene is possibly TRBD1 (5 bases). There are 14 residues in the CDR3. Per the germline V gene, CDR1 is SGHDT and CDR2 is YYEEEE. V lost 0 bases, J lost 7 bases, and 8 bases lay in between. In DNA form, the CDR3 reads TGTGCCAGCAGCTTGGAGGGGCACAATTCACCCCTCCACTTT. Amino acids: CASSLEGHNSPLHF.

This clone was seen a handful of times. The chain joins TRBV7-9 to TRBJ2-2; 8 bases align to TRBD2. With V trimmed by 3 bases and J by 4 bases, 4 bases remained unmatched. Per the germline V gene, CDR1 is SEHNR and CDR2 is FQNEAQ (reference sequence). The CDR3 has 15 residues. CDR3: CASSFEREFTGELFF. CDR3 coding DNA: TGTGCCAGCAGCTTTGAGCGGGAGTTCACCGGGGAGCTGTTTTTT.

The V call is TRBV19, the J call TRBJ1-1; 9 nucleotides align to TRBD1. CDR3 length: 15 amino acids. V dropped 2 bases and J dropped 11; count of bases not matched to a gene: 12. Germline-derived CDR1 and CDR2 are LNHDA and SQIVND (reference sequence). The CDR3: CASSISLGGTGSAFF. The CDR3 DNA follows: TGTGCCAGTAGTATATCTCTTGGTGGGACAGGGAGCGCTTTCTTT.

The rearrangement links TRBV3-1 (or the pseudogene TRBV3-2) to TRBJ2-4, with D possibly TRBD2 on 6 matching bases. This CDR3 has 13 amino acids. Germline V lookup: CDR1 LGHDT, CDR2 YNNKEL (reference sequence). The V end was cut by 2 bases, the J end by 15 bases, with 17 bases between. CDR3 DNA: TGTGCCAGCAGCCAACTGGCCTCGGAGGGTGCGTACTTC. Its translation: CASSQLASEGAYF.

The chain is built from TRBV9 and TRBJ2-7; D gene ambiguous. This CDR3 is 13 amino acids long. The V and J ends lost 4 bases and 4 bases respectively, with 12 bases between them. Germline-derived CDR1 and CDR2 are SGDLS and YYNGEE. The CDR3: CASSRSLEYEQYF. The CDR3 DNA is TGTGCCAGCAGCCGCTCACTTGAATACGAGCAGTACTTC.

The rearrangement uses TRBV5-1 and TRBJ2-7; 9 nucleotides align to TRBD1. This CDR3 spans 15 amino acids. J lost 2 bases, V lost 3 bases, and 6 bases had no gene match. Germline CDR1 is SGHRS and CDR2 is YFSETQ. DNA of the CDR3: TGCGCCAGCAGCTCAACAGGGGGCGCACCCTACGAGCAGTACTTC. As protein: CASSSTGGAPYEQYF. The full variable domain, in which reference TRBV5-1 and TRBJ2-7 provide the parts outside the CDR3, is KAGVTQTPRYLIKTRGQQVTLSCSPISGHRSVSWYQQTPGQGLQFLFEYFSETQRNKGNFPGRFSGRQFSNSRSEMNVSTLELGDSALYLCASSSTGGAPYEQYFGPGTRLTVT.

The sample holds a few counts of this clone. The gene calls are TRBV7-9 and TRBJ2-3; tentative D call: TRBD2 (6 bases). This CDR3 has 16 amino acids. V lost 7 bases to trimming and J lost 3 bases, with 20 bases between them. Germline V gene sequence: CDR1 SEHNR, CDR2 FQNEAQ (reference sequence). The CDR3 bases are TGTGCCAGCAATCCCGGAGGGGTTGGGGGTACAGATACGCAGTATTTT. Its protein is CASNPGGVGGTDTQYF. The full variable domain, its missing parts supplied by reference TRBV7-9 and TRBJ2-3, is DTGVSQNPRHKITKRGQNVTFRCDPISEHNRLYWYRQTLGQGPEFLTYFQNEAQLEKSRLLSDRFSAERPKGSFSTLEIQRTEQGDSAMYLCASNPGGVGGTDTQYFGPGTRLTVL.

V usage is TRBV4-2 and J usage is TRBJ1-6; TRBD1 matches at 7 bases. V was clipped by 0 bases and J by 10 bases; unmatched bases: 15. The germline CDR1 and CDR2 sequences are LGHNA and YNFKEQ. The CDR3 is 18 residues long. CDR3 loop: CASSQDIGGRTRGSPLHF. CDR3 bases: TGTGCCAGCAGCCAAGATATAGGGGGCAGGACCCGTGGGTCACCCCTCCACTTT.

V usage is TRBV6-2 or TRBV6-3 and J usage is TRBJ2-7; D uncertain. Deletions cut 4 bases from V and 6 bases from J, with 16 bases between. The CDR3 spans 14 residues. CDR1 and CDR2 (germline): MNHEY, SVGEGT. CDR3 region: CASSFQSTAGEQYF. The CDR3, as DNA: TGTGCCAGCAGTTTCCAGAGTACAGCTGGCGAGCAGTACTTC.

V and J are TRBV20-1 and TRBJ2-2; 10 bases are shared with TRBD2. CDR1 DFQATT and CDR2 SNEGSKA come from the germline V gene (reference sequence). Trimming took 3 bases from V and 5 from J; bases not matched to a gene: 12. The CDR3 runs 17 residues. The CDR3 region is CSASRGAGGPGTGELFF. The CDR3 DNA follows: TGCAGTGCTAGTCGAGGAGCGGGAGGGCCGGGGACCGGGGAGCTGTTTTTT.

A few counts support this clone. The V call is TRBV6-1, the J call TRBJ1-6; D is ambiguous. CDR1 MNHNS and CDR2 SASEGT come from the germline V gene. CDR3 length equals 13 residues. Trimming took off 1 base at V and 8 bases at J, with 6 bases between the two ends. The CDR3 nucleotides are TGTGCCAGCAGTGAAGATTCGGATTCACCCCTCCACTTT. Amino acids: CASSEDSDSPLHF.

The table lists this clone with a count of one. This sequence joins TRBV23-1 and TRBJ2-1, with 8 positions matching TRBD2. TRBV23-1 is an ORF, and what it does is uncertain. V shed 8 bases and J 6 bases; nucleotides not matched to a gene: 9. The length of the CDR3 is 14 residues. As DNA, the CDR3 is TGCGCCAGCGGTCCGTCTAGCGGGTCCAATGAGCAGTTCTTC. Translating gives CASGPSSGSNEQFF.